One and the same sample provided the 11 T cell receptor beta chains below, sequenced in a study of spatial heterogeneity in lung cancer. MiXCR was run by TCRdb on the 5' RACE reads, yielding one entry per CDR3 protein. The table records approximately 9,000 distinct CDR3 sequences, roughly 4.8% of them present only once. Time point described: sample taken at primary tumor resection. Whole RNA came from tumor, nontumor lung or frozen PBMC and was sequenced without being sorted. The source was PBMCs, collected at surgery. The receptors stem from a male donor with early-stage non-small cell lung cancer.

This clonotype was seen repeatedly, ten times or more. This beta chain appears as a stray read in a library generated for alpha chains; its size is not informative. The chain carries TRBV2 and TRBJ1-2, with D tentatively TRBD1 (6 bases). The CDR3 sequence is 14 residues long. Trimming stripped 6 bases from V and 5 bases from J, with 16 bases between. Germline lookup yields CDR1 SNHLY and CDR2 FYNNEI. DNA of the CDR3: TGTGCCAGCAGGGGGGACATCACGGGGTATGGCTACACCTTC. This encodes CASRGDITGYGYTF.

This clonotype was counted many times. For a library built for alpha chains, this beta chain is a stray read; little rests on its size. The chain carries TRBV6-1 and TRBJ1-6; D ambiguous. Germline V gene data show CDR1 as MNHNS and CDR2 as SASEGT. The CDR3 covers 14 residues. Trimming shortened V by 0 bases and J by 10 bases, and 10 bases separated the two germline ends. CDR3 bases: TGTGCCAGCAGTGAAGCAAAGGGAAGATCACCCCTCCACTTT. Encoded protein: CASSEAKGRSPLHF.

In its sample, this clonotype is medium-sized. This beta chain came through as a stray read in a library set up for alpha chains, and its size says little. This chain uses TRBV5-1 with TRBJ2-5, with 7 bases that match TRBD1. Losses at the gene ends were 4 bases for V and 2 bases for J; bases not matched to a gene: 8. Germline values: CDR1 SGHRS, CDR2 YFSETQ. The CDR3 is 15 amino acids. This chain's CDR3 is CASSTTGARQETQYF. The CDR3 region has the DNA TGCGCCAGCAGCACCACAGGGGCCCGACAAGAGACCCAGTACTTC.

This clonotype was seen many times. The library was prepared for alpha chains; this beta chain is a stray read, so its frequency means little. J is TRBJ2-5 and V is TRBV7-6, with D possibly being TRBD1 or TRBD2 (5 bases each). Trimming took 3 bases from V and 4 from J, leaving 12 bases between them. The CDR3 extends over 14 amino acids. Per the germline V gene, CDR1 is SGHVS and CDR2 is FNYEAQ. CDR3 in amino acids: CASSFQGGRETQYF. CDR3 in DNA: TGTGCCAGCAGCTTTCAGGGCGGGCGAGAGACCCAGTACTTC.

This clonotype was seen ten or more times. Being off target in a library aimed at alpha chains, this beta chain has a size of little meaning. The chain uses TRBV27 and TRBJ1-1; weak D call: TRBD1 (5 bases). V was pared by 8 bases and J by 3 bases, with 10 bases between. Germline lookup yields CDR1 MNHEY and CDR2 SMNVEV (reference sequence). The CDR3 runs to 12 residues. CDR3 coding DNA: TGTGCCAGCCGGACACCTTACACTGAAGCTTTCTTT. This encodes CASRTPYTEAFF.

At least ten counts were recorded for this clonotype. This beta chain represents an off-target read in a library built for alpha chains; its size is of limited meaning. V usage is TRBV28 and J usage is TRBJ1-6; D gene ambiguous. This CDR3 is built from 14 residues. The V gene lost 1 base and the J gene lost 7 bases, with 8 bases spanning the gap. The germline gives CDR1 MDHEN, CDR2 SYDVKM. The CDR3 coding sequence is TGTGCCAGCAGTTTATCGACCGGGAATTCACCCCTCCACTTT. Amino acid sequence: CASSLSTGNSPLHF.

This clonotype ranks as large. In a library made to pick up alpha chains, this beta chain is a stray read with a size that means little. The V call is TRBV27, the J call TRBJ1-1; D might be TRBD1 (6 bases). The V gene lost 3 bases and the J gene lost 5 bases, with 16 bases spanning the gap. The CDR3 is 15 amino acids. Germline V CDR1 and CDR2: MNHEY, SMNVEV (reference sequence). Written as DNA, the CDR3 is TGTGCCAGCAGTTTCCTCGGGGGGGCGAATACTGAAGCTTTCTTT. Protein: CASSFLGGANTEAFF.

This clonotype appeared many times. Since it is a stray read in a library aimed at alpha chains, this beta chain has a size that is not meaningful. This chain joins TRBV2 and TRBJ1-2; D might be TRBD1 (6 bases). Germline V gene lookup returns CDR1 SNHLY and CDR2 FYNNEI. The CDR3 is made up of 16 amino acids. The V end lost 5 bases, the J end lost 1 base, and 17 bases lay between the germline ends. The CDR3 is CASSRAGTGHNYGYTF. The CDR3 region has the DNA TGTGCCAGCAGTCGGGCTGGCACAGGGCATAACTATGGCTACACCTTC.

This clonotype was picked up many times. In a library made to pick up alpha chains, this beta chain is a stray read with a size that means little. The CDR3 nucleotides read TGTGCCAGCAGCCGAGGACGTCAAGAGACCCAGTACTTC. Encoded protein: CASSRGRQETQYF. The V gene is TRBV7-2, the J gene TRBJ2-5; D gene uncertain. Deletions cut 5 bases from V and 2 bases from J, with 9 bases between. The germline V gene has CDR1 SGHTA and CDR2 FQGNSA. This CDR3 is built from 13 residues.

Ten or more counts support this clonotype. In a library made to pick up alpha chains, this beta chain is a stray read with a size that means little. This chain links TRBV3-1 with TRBJ1-5; D perhaps matches TRBD1 (5 bases). The CDR3 has 14 residues. Trimming removed 7 bases at V and 0 bases at J, with 10 bases between. CDR1 LGHDT and CDR2 YNNKEL come from the germline V gene (reference sequence). The CDR3 loop reads CASNRGGSNQPQHF. In nucleotides, the CDR3 is TGTGCCAGCAACCGGGGGGGTAGCAATCAGCCCCAGCATTTT. The full variable domain, with the rest looked up from reference TRBV3-1 and TRBJ1-5, is DTAVSQTPKYLVTQMGNDKSIKCEQNLGHDTMYWYKQDSKKFLKIMFSYNNKELIINETVPNRFSPKSPDKAHLNLHINSLELGDSAVYFCASNRGGSNQPQHFGDGTRLSIL.

This clonotype counts as medium-sized (0.01 to 0.1%). This beta chain turned up in a library designed for alpha chains; as an off-target read, its abundance says little. The chain has TRBV20-1 and TRBJ2-1; 7 bases agree with TRBD2. CDR1 is DFQATT and CDR2 is SNEGSKA in the germline V gene (reference sequence). With V trimmed by 3 bases and J by 3 bases, 8 bases remained unmatched. CDR3 length equals 15 residues. In DNA form, the CDR3 reads TGCAGTGCTAGTGGAGCGGGGCTTTTCTACAATGAGCAGTTCTTC. Protein sequence: CSASGAGLFYNEQFF.